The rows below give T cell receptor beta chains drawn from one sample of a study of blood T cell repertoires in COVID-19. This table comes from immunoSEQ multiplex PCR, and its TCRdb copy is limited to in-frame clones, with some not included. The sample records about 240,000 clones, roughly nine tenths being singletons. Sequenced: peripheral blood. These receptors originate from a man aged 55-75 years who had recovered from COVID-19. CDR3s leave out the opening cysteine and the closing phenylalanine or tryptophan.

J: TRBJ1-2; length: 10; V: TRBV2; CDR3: ASSERRDGYT
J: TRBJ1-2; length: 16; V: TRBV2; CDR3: ASSAGTRSRTVDYGYT
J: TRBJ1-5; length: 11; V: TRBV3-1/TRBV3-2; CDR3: ASTTGGNQPQH
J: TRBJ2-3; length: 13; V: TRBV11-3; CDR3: ASSPGTGGTDTQY
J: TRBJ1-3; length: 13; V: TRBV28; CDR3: ASSSTGSSGNTIY
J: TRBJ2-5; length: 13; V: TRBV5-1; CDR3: ASSFLQGAGETQY
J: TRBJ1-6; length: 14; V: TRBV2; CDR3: ASSAQGFSISSPLH
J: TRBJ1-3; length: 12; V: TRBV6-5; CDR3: ASSYGTVGNTIY
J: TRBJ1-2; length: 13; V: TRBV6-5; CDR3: ASSRTMQGANGYT
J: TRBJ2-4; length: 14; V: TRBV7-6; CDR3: ASSFSSGGIQNIQY
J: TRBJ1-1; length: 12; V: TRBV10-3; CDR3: AISDGRGGTEAF
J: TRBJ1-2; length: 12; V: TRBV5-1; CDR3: ASSPGQDLYGYT
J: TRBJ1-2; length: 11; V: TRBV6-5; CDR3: AVSTGRIYGYT
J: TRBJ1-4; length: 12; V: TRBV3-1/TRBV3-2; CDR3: ASSQPLEGEKLF
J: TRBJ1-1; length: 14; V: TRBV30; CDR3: ACRRGGDRRYTEAF
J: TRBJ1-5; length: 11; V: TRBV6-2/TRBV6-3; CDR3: ASSRQAVEPQH
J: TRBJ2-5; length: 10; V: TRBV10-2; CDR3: ASSQGIGTQY
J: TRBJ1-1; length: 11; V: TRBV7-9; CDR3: ASRPSSGTEAF
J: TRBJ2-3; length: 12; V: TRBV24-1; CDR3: ATSAQGASDTQY
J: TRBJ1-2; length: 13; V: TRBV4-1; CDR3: ASSQAQGPNYGYT
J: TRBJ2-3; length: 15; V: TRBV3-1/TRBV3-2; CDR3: ASSQATTGNVRIAQY
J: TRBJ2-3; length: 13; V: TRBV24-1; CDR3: ATSDPTRSPDTQY
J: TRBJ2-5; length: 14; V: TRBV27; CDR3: ASQSYLTGVGETQY
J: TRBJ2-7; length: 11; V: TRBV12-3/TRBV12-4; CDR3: ASTPGHFYEQY
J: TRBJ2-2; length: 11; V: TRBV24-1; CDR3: ATSGAGTGELF
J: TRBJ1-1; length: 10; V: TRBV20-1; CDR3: SASPYRAEAF
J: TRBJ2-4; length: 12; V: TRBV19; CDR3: ASSRGTDLMVQY
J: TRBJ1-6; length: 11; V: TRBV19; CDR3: ASSIDEVSPLH
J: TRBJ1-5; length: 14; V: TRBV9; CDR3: ASSQVSERSNQPQH
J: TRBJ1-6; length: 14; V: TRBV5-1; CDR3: ASRYTDSSYNSPLH
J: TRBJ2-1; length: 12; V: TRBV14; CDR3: ASSPRRSYNEQF
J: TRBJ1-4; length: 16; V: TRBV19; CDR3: ASRPFLGQLATNEKLF
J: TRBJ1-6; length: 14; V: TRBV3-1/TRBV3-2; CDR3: ASSQVRGSYNSPLH
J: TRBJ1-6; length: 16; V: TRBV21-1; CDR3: ASSTGGGGPTDNSPLH
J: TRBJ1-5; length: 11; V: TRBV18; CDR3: ASSRGLNQPQH
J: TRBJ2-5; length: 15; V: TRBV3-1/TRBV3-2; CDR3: ASSLRLAGGPKETQY
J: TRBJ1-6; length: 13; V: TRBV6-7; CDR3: ASSPRQSDNSPLH
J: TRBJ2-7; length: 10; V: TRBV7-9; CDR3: ASESPGDEQY
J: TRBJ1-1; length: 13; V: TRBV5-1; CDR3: ASSLGRRENTEAF
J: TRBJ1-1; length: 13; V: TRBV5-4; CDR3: ASSRRGRVVTEAF
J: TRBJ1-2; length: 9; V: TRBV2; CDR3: ASSERNGYT
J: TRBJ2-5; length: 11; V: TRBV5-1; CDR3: ASKVAGKETQY
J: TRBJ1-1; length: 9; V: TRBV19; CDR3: AAGGGSEAF
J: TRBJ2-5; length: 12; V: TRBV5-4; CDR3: ASSLEALQETQY
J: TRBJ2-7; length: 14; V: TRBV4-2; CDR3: ASSHGGLAGKYEQY
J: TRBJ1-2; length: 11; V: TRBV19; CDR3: ASTPTTAYGYT
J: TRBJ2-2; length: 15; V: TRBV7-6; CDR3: ASSLRTGSLNTGELF
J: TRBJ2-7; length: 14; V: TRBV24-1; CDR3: ATSDSGTGVGYEQY
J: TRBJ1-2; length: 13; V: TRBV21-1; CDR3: ASSKSQGQDYGYT
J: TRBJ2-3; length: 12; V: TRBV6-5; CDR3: ATEGGDTGRTQY
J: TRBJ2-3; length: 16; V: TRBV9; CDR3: ASSVGRTGGTSTDTQY